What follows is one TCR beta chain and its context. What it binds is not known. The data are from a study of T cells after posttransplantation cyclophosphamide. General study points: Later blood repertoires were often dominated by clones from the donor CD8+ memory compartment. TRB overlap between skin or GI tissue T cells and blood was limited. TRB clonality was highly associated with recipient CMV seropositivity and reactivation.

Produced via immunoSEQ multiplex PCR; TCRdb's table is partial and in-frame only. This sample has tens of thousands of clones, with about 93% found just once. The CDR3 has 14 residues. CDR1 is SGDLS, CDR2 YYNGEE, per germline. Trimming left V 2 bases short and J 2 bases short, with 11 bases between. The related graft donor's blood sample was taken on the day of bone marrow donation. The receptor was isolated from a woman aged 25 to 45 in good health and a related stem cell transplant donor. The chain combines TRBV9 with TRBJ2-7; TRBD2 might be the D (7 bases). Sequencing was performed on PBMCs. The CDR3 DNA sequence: TGTGCCAGCAGCGTGAGGGGGGGGCCCTACGAGCAGTACTTC. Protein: CASSVRGGPYEQYF.